Shown below are 30 T cell receptor beta chains from a single sample sequenced in a study of cytomegalovirus exposure and HLA in healthy donors. The PCR made use of 60 Vbeta and 13 Jbeta primers. Assay used: immunoSEQ multiplex PCR; TCRdb lists only in-frame clones, some missing. The sample carries roughly 140,000 clones, approximately 80% recorded once. Sequencing input: PBMCs. These receptors were collected from a woman aged 40 to 50 in good health and CMV-seronegative.

This sequence joins TRBV30 and TRBJ2-7; D possibly corresponds to TRBD1 (5 bases). This CDR3 has 14 residues. V gave up 1 base and J gave up 4 bases, with 14 bases separating them. Germline CDR1 GTSNPN, CDR2 SVGIG (reference sequence). The CDR3 DNA reads TGTGCCTGGAGTGATCCCCCAGGGTTTTACGAGCAGTACTTC. This gives the protein CAWSDPPGFYEQYF.

V is TRBV2 and J is TRBJ2-7; D is perhaps TRBD1 (7 bases). Germline CDR1 and CDR2: SNHLY and FYNNEI. This CDR3 contains 15 residues. The V and J ends lost 5 bases and 3 bases respectively, with 17 bases between them. The CDR3 bases are TGTGCCAGCAGTAGGACAGGAGGAGCGGGCTACGAGCAGTACTTC. Its translation: CASSRTGGAGYEQYF.

The V call is TRBV6-5, the J call TRBJ2-2, with D possibly matching TRBD2 (5 bases). The V and J ends lost 5 bases and 9 bases respectively, with 13 bases between them. This CDR3 comprises 13 residues. Germline CDR1 is MNHEY and CDR2 is SVGAGI. The chain's CDR3 is CASSVGENRELFF. The DNA of the CDR3 is TGTGCCAGCAGTGTTGGGGAGAACAGGGAGCTGTTTTTT.

CDR3 region: CASSLAGPWGEQYF. The CDR3 DNA is TGCGCCAGCAGCTTAGCGGGACCTTGGGGCGAGCAGTACTTC. The chain carries TRBV5-1 and TRBJ2-7, with TRBD2 identical over 7 bases. J lost 6 bases, V lost 2 bases, and 8 bases had no gene match. The length of the CDR3 is 14 residues. CDR1 and CDR2 (germline): SGHRS, YFSETQ.

This clone is a singleton in its sample. The chain links TRBV7-9 to TRBJ1-6; 7 bases map to TRBD1. V shed 1 base, J shed 8 bases, and the junction held 17 bases outside the gene matches. Per the germline V gene, CDR1 is SEHNR and CDR2 is FQNEAQ (reference sequence). CDR3 size: 19 residues. DNA for the CDR3: TGTGCCAGCAGCTTAGAATCGACGCCCGGGTGGGGGACAGATTCACCCCTCCACTTT. This sequence encodes CASSLESTPGWGTDSPLHF.

The chain carries TRBV28 and TRBJ1-3, with a weak D call TRBD1 (6 bases). CDR1 MDHEN and CDR2 SYDVKM come from the germline V gene. Trimming cost V 8 bases and J 3 bases, with 17 bases left between them. The CDR3 covers 15 residues. The CDR3 sequence is CASGRGGPSGNTIYF. CDR3 in DNA: TGTGCCAGCGGCCGGGGGGGGCCAAGTGGAAACACCATATATTTT.

This clone was counted once. The conserved final phenylalanine or tryptophan is absent from the CDR3, which likely points to a read error. The CDR3 spells CASSLTEHYGYTL. DNA of the CDR3: TGTGCCAGCAGTTTAACCGAACACTATGGCTACACCCTC. V gene TRBV27 combines with J gene TRBJ1-2; no reliable D call. Between the trimmed V and J ends, which lost 2 bases and 3 bases, there was a span of 7 bases. Per germline, CDR1 MNHEY and CDR2 SMNVEV (reference sequence). The CDR3 is 13 residues long.

J is TRBJ1-2 and V is TRBV5-8; D is perhaps TRBD1 (5 bases). The CDR3 has 15 residues. The V gene lost 1 base and the J gene lost 4 bases, with 14 bases spanning the gap. Germline assignment: CDR1 SGHTS and CDR2 YDEGEE. The CDR3 reads CASSLFQGGIYGYTF. CDR3 DNA: TGTGCCAGCAGCTTGTTCCAGGGAGGCATCTATGGCTACACCTTC.

V is TRBV7-2 and J is TRBJ1-5; no reliable D call. In germline, CDR1 is SGHTA, CDR2 FQGNSA. The ends were cut back, 8 bases at V and 4 bases at J, with 12 bases in the middle. CDR3 length: 13 amino acids. The CDR3 region has the DNA TGTGCCAGCGGAGGAGGAGGAAATCAGCCCCAGCATTTT. It encodes CASGGGGNQPQHF.

The CDR3 region has the DNA TGTGCCAGCAGGGAGGAGGGCTACGAGCAGTACTTC. Protein: CASREEGYEQYF. The chain uses TRBV14 and TRBJ2-7; D might be TRBD2 (6 bases). CDR1 is SGHDN and CDR2 is FVKESK in the germline V gene. This CDR3 is 12 amino acids long. V lost 6 bases, J lost 3 bases, and 9 bases lay in between.

The J gene is TRBJ1-4, the V gene TRBV30; 8 nucleotides match TRBD1. The ends lost 3 bases at V and 10 bases at J; junction bases unmatched: 10. This CDR3 comprises 14 residues. Germline V gene lookup returns CDR1 GTSNPN and CDR2 SVGIG (reference sequence). The CDR3 loop reads CAWRPRTGGGKLFF. CDR3 bases: TGTGCCTGGAGGCCTCGCACAGGGGGGGGAAAACTGTTTTTT.

This chain joins TRBV2 and TRBJ2-2, with D tentatively TRBD1 (5 bases). Trimming cost V 5 bases and J 6 bases, with 10 bases left between them. The CDR3 is made up of 13 amino acids. Germline assignment: CDR1 SNHLY and CDR2 FYNNEI. This CDR3 is CASSPQGSGELFF. The DNA for the CDR3 is TGTGCCAGCAGTCCCCAGGGCTCCGGGGAGCTGTTTTTT.

The chain couples TRBV6-1 to TRBJ2-3; a possible D gene is TRBD2 (6 bases). The CDR3 is made up of 17 amino acids. CDR1 is MNHNS and CDR2 is SASEGT in the germline V gene. The V gene lost 2 bases and the J gene lost 5 bases, with 20 bases spanning the gap. CDR3 nucleotides: TGTGCCAGCAGTGAATCGGGACTCTACTTAGAGGGAGATACGCAGTATTTT. It yields the protein CASSESGLYLEGDTQYF.

The chain has TRBV14 and TRBJ1-1; a possible D gene is TRBD1 (6 bases). V dropped 0 bases and J dropped 0 bases, with 8 bases sitting between them. Germline V gene data show CDR1 as SGHDN and CDR2 as FVKESK. This CDR3 is built from 15 residues. CDR3 DNA: TGTGCCAGCAGCCAAGATCCAGGGGTGAACACTGAAGCTTTCTTT. Residues: CASSQDPGVNTEAFF.

This clone was recorded only once. The V gene is TRBV18, the J gene TRBJ1-1; D ambiguous. The CDR3 is 12 amino acids. Germline CDR1 is KGHSH and CDR2 is LQKENI. V dropped 3 bases and J dropped 8 bases, with 10 bases sitting between them. CDR3 coding DNA: TGTGCCAGCTCACCGCGGGATAACGAAGCTTTCTTT. Encoded protein: CASSPRDNEAFF. Looking up the rest from reference TRBV18 and TRBJ1-1 gives the full variable domain: NAGVMQNPRHLVRRRGQEARLRCSPMKGHSHVYWYRQLPEEGLKFMVYLQKENIIDESGMPKERFSAEFPKEGPSILRIQQVVRGDSAAYFCASSPRDNEAFFGQGTRLTVV.

V gene TRBV6-1 combines with J gene TRBJ1-4; D remains unclear. V lost 8 bases, J lost 4 bases, and 20 bases lay in between. The germline V gene encodes CDR1 MNHNS and CDR2 SASEGT. This CDR3 region has 16 residues. CDR3 loop: CASGEGEHRSNEKLFF. DNA for the CDR3: TGTGCCAGCGGGGAAGGTGAACACCGAAGTAATGAAAAACTGTTTTTT.

The chain recombines TRBV27 with TRBJ2-3; TRBD1 might be the D (5 bases). This CDR3 comprises 14 residues. Per germline, CDR1 MNHEY and CDR2 SMNVEV (reference sequence). Trimming took 5 bases from V and 4 from J, leaving 13 bases between them. Here the CDR3 reads CASSLGQGSDTQYF. Written as DNA, the CDR3 is TGTGCCAGCAGTCTCGGTCAGGGTTCAGATACGCAGTATTTT.

This clone was detected only a few times. The chain recombines TRBV30 with TRBJ1-2; D is perhaps TRBD1 (6 bases). Trimming took 2 bases from V and 6 from J, leaving 16 bases between them. Per the germline V gene, CDR1 is GTSNPN and CDR2 is SVGIG (reference sequence). The CDR3 sequence is 14 residues long. CDR3 DNA sequence: TGTGCCTGGAGTAAGATCGGACAGAATAATGGCTACACCTTC. Translation: CAWSKIGQNNGYTF. Using reference TRBV30 and TRBJ1-2 for the parts outside the CDR3, the full variable domain is SQTIHQWPATLVQPVGSPLSLECTVEGTSNPNLYWYRQAAGRGLQLLFYSVGIGQISSEVPQNLSASRPQDRQFILSSKKLLLSDSGFYLCAWSKIGQNNGYTFGSGTRLTVV.

V usage is TRBV18 and J usage is TRBJ2-5, with 10 bases matching TRBD1. Germline V gives CDR1 KGHSH, CDR2 LQKENI. The CDR3 covers 16 residues. The V gene end was trimmed by 0 bases and the J gene end by 4 bases; junction bases not matched to a gene: 5. The CDR3 region is CASSPPGDRGRETQYF. CDR3 coding DNA: TGTGCCAGCTCACCACCGGGAGACAGGGGGCGAGAGACCCAGTACTTC.

The J gene is TRBJ2-7, the V gene TRBV30; 7 nucleotides align to TRBD2. Germline V gene data show CDR1 as GTSNPN and CDR2 as SVGIG (reference sequence). Unmatched junction bases numbered 1, after V lost 1 base and J lost 7 bases. The length of the CDR3 is 11 residues. As DNA, the CDR3 is TGTGCCTGGAGTGGAGCGGGGGAGCAGTACTTC. Protein sequence: CAWSGAGEQYF.

The CDR3 protein is CASSLDPRQGANYGYTF. The DNA for the CDR3 is TGTGCCAGCAGCTTAGACCCGAGGCAGGGGGCGAACTATGGCTACACCTTC. The chain combines TRBV11-2 with TRBJ1-2; 8 bases align to TRBD1. The CDR3 totals 17 residues. Per germline, CDR1 SGHAT and CDR2 FQNNGV. V shed 0 bases and J 2 bases; nucleotides not matched to a gene: 8.

V usage is TRBV14 and J usage is TRBJ2-7, with TRBD2 matching 10 bases. Germline CDR1 and CDR2: SGHDN and FVKESK. CDR3 length: 16 amino acids. V lost 0 bases to trimming and J lost 6 bases; unmatched junction nucleotides: 8. CDR3 loop: CASSQDPSGRATEQYF. The CDR3 nucleotides are TGTGCCAGCAGCCAAGACCCAAGCGGGAGGGCCACCGAGCAGTACTTC.

The J gene is TRBJ2-7, the V gene TRBV7-8, with D tentatively TRBD1 (5 bases). Germline V lookup: CDR1 SGHVS, CDR2 FQNEAQ. The CDR3 spans 14 residues. V was trimmed by 6 bases and J by 0 bases, leaving 12 bases between them. CDR3 DNA: TGTGCCAGCAGGCCTATAACAGGCTCCTACGAGCAGTACTTC. This sequence encodes CASRPITGSYEQYF.

The rearrangement joins TRBV18 to TRBJ1-5, with TRBD1 matching 7 bases. The CDR3 consists of 14 residues. Trimming took 8 bases from V and 7 from J; bases not matched to a gene: 11. CDR1 KGHSH and CDR2 LQKENI come from the germline V gene. The CDR3 protein is CASRQGEFGQPQHF. Here the CDR3 DNA reads TGTGCCAGCCGACAGGGTGAGTTCGGGCAGCCCCAGCATTTT.

The V call is TRBV27, the J call TRBJ1-1, with 9 bases matching TRBD1. V was pared by 4 bases and J by 6 bases, with 3 bases of the junction left unmatched. This CDR3 is built from 13 residues. Looked up from germline, CDR1 is MNHEY and CDR2 is SMNVEV (reference sequence). The CDR3 DNA follows: TGTGCCAGCAGTTACACAGGGGGCTCTGAAGCTTTCTTT. This sequence encodes CASSYTGGSEAFF.

The chain joins TRBV20-1 to TRBJ1-1; D is ambiguous. V was shortened by 6 bases and J by 1 base, with 6 bases between the two germline ends. CDR1 is DFQATT, CDR2 SNEGSKA, per germline (reference sequence). There are 11 residues in the CDR3. The CDR3, as DNA: TGCAGTGCCAGGTGGAACACTGAAGCTTTCTTT. It translates to CSARWNTEAFF.

J is TRBJ2-5 and V is TRBV4-1; TRBD1 is a possible D gene (6 bases). Germline CDR1 reads MGHRA; CDR2 reads YSYEKL. Trimming removed 1 base at V and 1 base at J, with 7 bases between. This CDR3 has 14 amino acids. The CDR3 DNA sequence: TGCGCCAGCAGCCAAGGGACAGCCCAAGAGACCCAGTACTTC. Protein: CASSQGTAQETQYF.

V usage is TRBV19 and J usage is TRBJ1-4; no definite D call. CDR1 and CDR2 from the germline V gene are LNHDA and SQIVND (reference sequence). Trimming left V 7 bases short and J 2 bases short, with 17 bases between. There are 16 residues in the CDR3. The CDR3 DNA follows: TGTGCCAGTAATTCCCACCGTCGAGGCACTAATGAAAAACTGTTTTTT. It codes for CASNSHRRGTNEKLFF.

The chain recombines TRBV7-2 with TRBJ2-7, with a weak D call TRBD1 (5 bases). The CDR3 covers 13 residues. CDR1 is SGHTA and CDR2 is FQGNSA in the germline V gene. Trimming shortened V by 1 base and J by 5 bases, and 9 bases separated the two germline ends. The CDR3 reads CASSLEGLNEQYF. The CDR3 nucleotides are TGTGCCAGCAGCTTAGAGGGGTTAAACGAGCAGTACTTC.

This clone was seen a single time. This chain connects TRBV13 to TRBJ2-7, with D uncertain. Trimming left V 0 bases short and J 2 bases short, with 8 bases between. The CDR3 is 14 amino acids. CDR1 and CDR2 (germline): PRHDT, FYEKMQ (reference sequence). For the CDR3, the DNA is TGTGCCAGCAGCTTAGGGCACTCCACCTACGAGCAGTACTTC. This sequence encodes CASSLGHSTYEQYF.